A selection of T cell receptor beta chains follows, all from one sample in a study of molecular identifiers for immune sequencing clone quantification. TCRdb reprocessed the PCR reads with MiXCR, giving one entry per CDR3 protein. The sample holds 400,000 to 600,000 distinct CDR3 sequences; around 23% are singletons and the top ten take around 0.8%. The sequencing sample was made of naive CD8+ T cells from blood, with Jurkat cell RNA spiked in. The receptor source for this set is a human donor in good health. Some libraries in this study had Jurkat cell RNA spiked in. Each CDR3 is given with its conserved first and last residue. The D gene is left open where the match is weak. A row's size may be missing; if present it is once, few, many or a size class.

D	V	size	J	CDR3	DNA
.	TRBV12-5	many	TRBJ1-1	CASGFVIGGTATEAFF	TGTGCTAGTGGTTTCGTCATTGGGGGAACGGCCACTGAAGCTTTCTTT
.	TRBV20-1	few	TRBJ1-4	CSVPTGGGEKLFF	TGCAGTGTTCCGACGGGGGGAGGTGAAAAACTGTTTTTT
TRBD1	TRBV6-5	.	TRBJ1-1	CASSYTPGTGSEAFF	TGTGCCAGCAGTTACACTCCAGGGACAGGGTCTGAAGCTTTCTTT
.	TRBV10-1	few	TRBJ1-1	CASSEKGNTEAFF	TGCGCCAGCAGTGAGAAGGGAAACACTGAAGCTTTCTTT
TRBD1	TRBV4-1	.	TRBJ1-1	CASSQEGQGWTEAFF	TGCGCCAGCAGCCAGGAGGGACAGGGATGGACTGAAGCTTTCTTT
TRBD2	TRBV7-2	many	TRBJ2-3	CASSLGLAGGTWDTQYF	TGTGCCAGCAGCTTAGGACTAGCGGGGGGCACGTGGGATACGCAGTATTTT
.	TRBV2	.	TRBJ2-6	CASEDRANVLTF	TGTGCCAGCGAGGACAGGGCCAACGTCCTGACTTTC
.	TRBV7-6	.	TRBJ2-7	CASSLEADAKLYEQYF	TGTGCCAGCAGCTTAGAGGCAGACGCGAAGCTATACGAGCAGTACTTC
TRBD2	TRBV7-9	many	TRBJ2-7	CASSFSSSGYEQYF	TGTGCCAGCAGCTTCAGCAGTAGCGGGTACGAGCAGTACTTC
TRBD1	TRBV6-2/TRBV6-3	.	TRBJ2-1	CASSLGQGRFF	TGTGCCAGCAGTTTGGGACAGGGCCGGTTCTTC
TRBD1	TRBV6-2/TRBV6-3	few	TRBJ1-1	CASTEDRGYTEAFF	TGTGCCAGCACCGAAGACAGGGGGTACACTGAAGCTTTCTTT
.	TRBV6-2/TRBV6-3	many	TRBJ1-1	CASSSGVYTEAFF	TGTGCCAGCAGTTCAGGGGTTTATACTGAAGCTTTCTTT
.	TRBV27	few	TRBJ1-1	CASRNRVNTEAFF	TGTGCCAGCAGGAACAGGGTGAACACTGAAGCTTTCTTT
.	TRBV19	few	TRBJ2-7	CASSPRRYMGRGFYEQYF	TGTGCCAGTAGTCCCCGCCGATATATGGGCCGAGGATTCTACGAGCAGTACTTC
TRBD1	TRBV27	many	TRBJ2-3	CASSPGQAADTQYF	TGTGCCAGCAGCCCGGGACAGGCAGCAGATACGCAGTATTTT
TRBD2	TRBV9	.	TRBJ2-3	CASSVFAGDTDTQYF	TGTGCCAGCAGCGTATTTGCGGGAGATACAGATACGCAGTATTTT
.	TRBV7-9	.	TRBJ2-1	CASSSPAGAYNEQFF	TGTGCCAGCAGCTCGCCAGCGGGCGCCTACAATGAGCAGTTCTTC
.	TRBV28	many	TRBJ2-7	CASSLGVAFSYEQYF	TGTGCCAGCAGCTTGGGAGTGGCTTTCTCCTACGAGCAGTACTTC
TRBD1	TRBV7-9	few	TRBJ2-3	CASNPPRDRVTDTQYF	TGTGCCAGCAACCCACCCCGGGACAGGGTTACAGATACGCAGTATTTT
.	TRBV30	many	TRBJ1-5	CAWSVGVGNQPQHF	TGTGCCTGGAGTGTAGGGGTTGGCAATCAGCCCCAGCATTTT
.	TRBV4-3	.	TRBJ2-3	CASSLSRGFTDTQYF	TGCGCCAGCAGCCTCTCGAGGGGCTTCACAGATACGCAGTATTTT
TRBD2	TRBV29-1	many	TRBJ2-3	CSVTSGITDTQYF	TGCAGCGTTACGAGCGGGATAACAGATACGCAGTATTTT
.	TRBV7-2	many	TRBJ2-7	CASSLAHAGREQYF	TGTGCCAGCAGCTTAGCCCACGCGGGGAGGGAGCAGTACTTC
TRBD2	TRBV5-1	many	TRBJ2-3	CASSLSGTTHTDTQYF	TGCGCCAGCAGCCTGTCCGGGACTACCCACACAGATACGCAGTATTTT
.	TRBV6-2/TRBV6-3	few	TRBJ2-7	CASTFGPVYEQYF	TGTGCCAGCACTTTCGGCCCGGTCTACGAGCAGTACTTC
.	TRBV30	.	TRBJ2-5	CAWSLTRGIQYF	TGTGCCTGGAGCCTGACAAGGGGCATCCAGTACTTC
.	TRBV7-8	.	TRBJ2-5	CASSLAYQEIQYF	TGTGCCAGCAGCTTAGCGTACCAAGAGATCCAGTACTTC
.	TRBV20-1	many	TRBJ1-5	CSATDISNQPQHF	TGCAGTGCTACCGACATTAGCAATCAGCCCCAGCATTTT
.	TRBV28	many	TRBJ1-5	CASTIEGQLHQPQHF	TGTGCCAGCACAATAGAGGGTCAGCTCCATCAGCCCCAGCATTTT
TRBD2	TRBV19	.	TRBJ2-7	CASSPRQGWTSGGNLPYEQYF	TGTGCCAGTAGTCCCCGACAGGGATGGACTAGCGGGGGAAACCTACCCTACGAGCAGTACTTC
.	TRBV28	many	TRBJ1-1	CASSFRGVQGNTEAFF	TGTGCCAGCAGTTTCCGGGGGGTTCAGGGGAACACTGAAGCTTTCTTT
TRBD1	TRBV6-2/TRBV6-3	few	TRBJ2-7	CASSYDQTGERPYEQYF	TGTGCCAGCAGCTACGATCAGACAGGGGAGAGACCCTACGAGCAGTACTTC
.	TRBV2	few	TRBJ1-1	CASSEEGRTEAFF	TGTGCCAGCAGTGAAGAGGGGAGGACTGAAGCTTTCTTT
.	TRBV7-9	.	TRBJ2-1	CASSLDIRGQAYNEQFF	TGTGCCAGCAGCTTAGATATTCGTGGGCAGGCATACAATGAGCAGTTCTTC
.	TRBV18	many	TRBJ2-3	CASSLSQVLRRTDTQYF	TGTGCCAGCTCACTGAGTCAGGTCCTTCGACGCACAGATACGCAGTATTTT
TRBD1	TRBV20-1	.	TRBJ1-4	CSADQQGGVTNEKLFF	TGCAGTGCAGATCAACAGGGGGGAGTGACTAATGAAAAACTGTTTTTT
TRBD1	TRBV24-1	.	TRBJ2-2	CATSLQGAGELFF	TGTGCCACCAGTCTACAGGGGGCCGGGGAGCTGTTTTTT
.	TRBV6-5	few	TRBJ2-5	CASSYGGPGGLSETQYF	TGTGCCAGCAGTTACGGGGGGCCAGGGGGGTTATCAGAGACCCAGTACTTC
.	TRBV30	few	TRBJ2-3	CAWERLGGTDTQYF	TGTGCCTGGGAGAGGCTGGGAGGCACAGATACGCAGTATTTT
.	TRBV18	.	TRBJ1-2	CASSPPAGNYGYTF	TGTGCCAGCTCACCACCGGCGGGGAACTATGGCTACACCTTC
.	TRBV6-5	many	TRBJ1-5	CASSTLGNSNQPQHF	TGTGCCAGCAGTACCCTTGGGAATAGCAATCAGCCCCAGCATTTT
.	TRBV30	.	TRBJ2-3	CAWNPTGGDTQYF	TGTGCCTGGAATCCGACAGGCGGGGATACGCAGTATTTT
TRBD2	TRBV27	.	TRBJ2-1	CASKYLAGRYNEQFF	TGTGCCAGCAAATATCTAGCGGGCCGTTACAATGAGCAGTTCTTC
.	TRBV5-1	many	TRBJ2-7	CASSPPLTYEQYF	TGCGCCAGCAGCCCACCCCTTACCTACGAGCAGTACTTC
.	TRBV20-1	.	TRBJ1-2	CSANKEYGYTF	TGCAGTGCCAATAAGGAATATGGCTACACCTTC
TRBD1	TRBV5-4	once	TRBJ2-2	CASSPWTGTNTGELFF	TGTGCCAGCAGCCCCTGGACAGGAACGAACACCGGGGAGCTGTTTTTT
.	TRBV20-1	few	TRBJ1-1	CSARGSMNTEAFF	TGCAGTGCTAGAGGGTCAATGAACACTGAAGCTTTCTTT
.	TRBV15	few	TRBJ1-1	CATSRTDRRGTEAFF	TGTGCCACCAGCAGGACCGACAGGCGGGGAACTGAAGCTTTCTTT
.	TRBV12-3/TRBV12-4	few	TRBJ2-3	CASSYPPSDTQYF	TGTGCCAGCAGTTACCCCCCCTCAGATACGCAGTATTTT
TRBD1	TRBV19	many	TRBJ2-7	CASSPGTGDYEQYF	TGCGCCAGCAGCCCCGGGACAGGGGACTACGAGCAGTACTTC
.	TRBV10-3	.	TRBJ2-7	CAISPDPVFSYEQYF	TGTGCCATCAGTCCAGACCCAGTGTTCTCCTACGAGCAGTACTTC
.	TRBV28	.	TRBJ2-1	CASSLRPNEQFF	TGTGCCAGCAGTTTACGCCCCAATGAGCAGTTCTTC
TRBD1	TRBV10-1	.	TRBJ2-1	CASTVWDRGNEQFF	TGCGCCAGCACGGTTTGGGACAGGGGCAATGAGCAGTTCTTC